This T cell receptor (beta chain) came from a study of blood T cell repertoires in COVID-19 (dated by TCRdb to the early 2020s). Background for the entire study: Samples covering the acute and convalescent phases of COVID-19 were provided by collaborators in the United States, Italy and Spain. The prospective study material was composed of cDNA or gDNA derived from T cells, B-cell-depleted T cells, or PBMCs. The dataset comprised deeply sampled blood TCRbeta repertoires from subjects exposed to, actively infected with, or recovered from COVID-19. The repertoires were released in a freely available public database intended as a resource for research on the immune response to SARS-CoV-2. Samples came from the ongoing ImmuneRACE study (first 160 participants) plus 1,254 subjects from 6 global collaborators. The sample metadata nearly always contained a de-identified subject ID, COVID-19 status, age in years and sex. Where available, HLA class I and class II types were obtained from metadata supplied by the sample provider rather than from assay-based typing.

Remarks on this clone: The specificity of this receptor is unknown. No base quality values were provided; no much bigger clone lies one nucleotide off.

Compared with germline, V lacks 2 bases and J lacks 8 bases; bases without a gene match: 9. The CDR3 runs 15 amino acids, cysteine and phenylalanine included. Of all the DNA, just the CDR3 is kept, 45 bases in frame from base 1. CDR1 and CDR2 were assigned from the germline V gene as MNHNS and SASEGT. The study at large found these results: The amount of clinical and demographic metadata varied by source and participant and was provided uncurated.

Each collaborating institution followed its own protocols to collect whole blood in K2EDTA tubes. For TCRbeta analysis, collaborator samples were shipped as frozen whole blood, as isolated PBMCs, or as DNA extracted from either sample type. TCRbeta CDR3 regions were amplified from genomic DNA using the immunoSEQ Assay, a bias-controlled multiplex PCR. Regarding the original processing steps: The number of nucleated cells in each sample was estimated by amplification of reference gene primers within the assay. To quantify the absolute abundance of each unique TCRbeta CDR3 rearrangement, sequence reads were collapsed and filtered. Productive Simpson clonality was computed per sample as the square root of Simpson's diversity index over productive rearrangements. Not all clones reach the TCRdb copy of this immuneACCESS table, which keeps in-frame sequences only. Checked studies attribute under half of the gap to unresolved V genes and leave the rest unexplained. V and J calls and clone size are given by that table; D and trimming were obtained from the DNA. This sample is represented by fewer than 75,000 clones; around 87% of them were singletons. The top ten clones comprise about 7% of the sample.

Rearrangement joined TRBV6-1 to TRBJ1-2, with 9 middle bases fitting TRBD1. Material for sequencing was peripheral blood. The receptor was derived from a man between 60 and 75 years old with active or convalescent COVID-19. This receptor carries the CDR3 CASSEFPTGGIGYTF. DNA sequence: TGTGCCAGCAGTGAATTTCCGACAGGGGGGATAGGCTACACCTTC.